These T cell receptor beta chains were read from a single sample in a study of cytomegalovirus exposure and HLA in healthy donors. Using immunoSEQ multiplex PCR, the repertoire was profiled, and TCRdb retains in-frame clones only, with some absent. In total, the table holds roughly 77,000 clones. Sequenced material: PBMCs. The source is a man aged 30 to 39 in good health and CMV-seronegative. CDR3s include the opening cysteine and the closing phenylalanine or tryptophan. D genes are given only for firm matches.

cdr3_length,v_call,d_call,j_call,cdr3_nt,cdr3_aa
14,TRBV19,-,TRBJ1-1,TGTGCCAGTAGTATTAATAGAGAGATCACTGAAGCTTTCTTT,CASSINREITEAFF
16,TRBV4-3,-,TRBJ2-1,TGCGCCAGCAGCCAAGGTTTTGGGAGCTCCTACAATGAGCAGTTCTTC,CASSQGFGSSYNEQFF
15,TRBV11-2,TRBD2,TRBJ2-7,TGTGCCAGCAGCCGGCTTAGCGGGCCCTCCTACGAGCAGTACTTC,CASSRLSGPSYEQYF
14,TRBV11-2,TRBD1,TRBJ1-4,TGTGCCAGCAGCTTAGGACAGGGGGCTGAAAAACTGTTTTTT,CASSLGQGAEKLFF
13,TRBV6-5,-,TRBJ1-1,TGTGCACCCACCGGGGAGGGGAACACTGAAGCTTTCTTT,CAPTGEGNTEAFF
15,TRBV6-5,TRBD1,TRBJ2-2,TGTGCCAGCAGAAACAGGGGGGTTGAGACCGGGGAGCTGTTTTTT,CASRNRGVETGELFF
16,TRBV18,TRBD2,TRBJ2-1,TGTGCCAGCTCACCTCCGGGACTAGCATCCGAGTATGAGCAGTTCTTC,CASSPPGLASEYEQFF
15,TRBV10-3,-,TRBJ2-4,TGTGCCATCAGTCCCCACGACTCCGGGAAGGACATTCAGTACTTC,CAISPHDSGKDIQYF
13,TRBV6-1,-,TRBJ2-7,TGTGCCAGCCGGGGAAGGACTCCCTACGAGCAGTACTTC,CASRGRTPYEQYF
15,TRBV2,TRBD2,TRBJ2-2,TGTGCCAGCAGTGAACGAGCGGGGGGTGCCGGGGAGCTGTTTTTT,CASSERAGGAGELFF
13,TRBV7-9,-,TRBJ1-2,TGTGCCAGCAGCGTAGACGGAGCCTATGGCTACACCTTC,CASSVDGAYGYTF
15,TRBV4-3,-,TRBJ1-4,TGCGCCAGCAGCCAAGATTACCAGGGCAATGAAAAACTGTTTTTT,CASSQDYQGNEKLFF
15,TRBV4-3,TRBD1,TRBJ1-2,TGCGCCAGCAGCCAAGATATAGGGGGCAACTATGGCTACACCTTC,CASSQDIGGNYGYTF
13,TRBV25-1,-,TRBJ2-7,TGTGCCAGCAGTGAATCACGGGAGAACGAGCAGTACTTC,CASSESRENEQYF
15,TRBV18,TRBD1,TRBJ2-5,TGTGCCAGCTCACTGCCGGGACAGCAGCAAGAGACCCAGTACTTC,CASSLPGQQQETQYF
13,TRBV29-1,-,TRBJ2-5,TGCAGCGTTGAAAGAGGCCCCGCAGAAACCCAGTACTTC,CSVERGPAETQYF
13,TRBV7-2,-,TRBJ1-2,TGTGCCAGCAGCGGGGCGGGGCACTATGGCTACACCTTC,CASSGAGHYGYTF
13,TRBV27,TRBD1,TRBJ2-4,TGTGCCAGCAGTTTGGACAGGGGGGACATTCAGTACTTC,CASSLDRGDIQYF
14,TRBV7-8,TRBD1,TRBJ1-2,TGTGCCAGCAGCTTAGTACCAGGGGGCTATGGCTACACCTTC,CASSLVPGGYGYTF
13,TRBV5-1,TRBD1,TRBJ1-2,TGCGCCAGCAGCTCACAGGGGACGAGGGGCTACACCTTC,CASSSQGTRGYTF
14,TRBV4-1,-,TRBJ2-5,TGCGCCAGCAGCCAAGTGATTAGAGTAGAGACCCAGTACTTC,CASSQVIRVETQYF
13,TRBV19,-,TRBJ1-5,TGTGCTAGTGGTCACGGTAGCAATCAGCCCCAGCATTTT,CASGHGSNQPQHF
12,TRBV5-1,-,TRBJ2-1,TGCGCCAGCAGCAAAGACTTAGACGAGCAGTTCTTC,CASSKDLDEQFF
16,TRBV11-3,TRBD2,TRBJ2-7,TGTGCCAGCAGCCCCCTGGGGGGGAGAGGGCTCTACGAGCAGTACTTC,CASSPLGGRGLYEQYF
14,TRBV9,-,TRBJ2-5,TGTGCCAGCAGTGAAGAGGGCCGCCAAGAGACCCAGTACTTC,CASSEEGRQETQYF
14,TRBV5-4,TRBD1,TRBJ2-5,TGTGCCAGCAGCTTGTCAACAGGGGAAGAGACCCAGTACTTC,CASSLSTGEETQYF
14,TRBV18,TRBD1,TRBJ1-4,TGTGCCAGCTCACCGACAGGGGCCGGGGAAAAACTGTTTTTT,CASSPTGAGEKLFF
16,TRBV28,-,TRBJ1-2,TGTGCCAGCAGTACCCCACAGGGTAGTGGCCTCTATGGCTACACCTTC,CASSTPQGSGLYGYTF
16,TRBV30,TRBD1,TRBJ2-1,TGTGCCTGGAGCGGACCGGGACAGGGGGCATACAATGAGCAGTTCTTC,CAWSGPGQGAYNEQFF
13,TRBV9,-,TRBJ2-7,TGTGCCAGCAGCTTCAATAGCTCCTACGAGCAGTACTTC,CASSFNSSYEQYF
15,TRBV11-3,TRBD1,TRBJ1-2,TGTGCCAGCAGCTTAGAGGACAGGACTATAGATGGCTACACCTTC,CASSLEDRTIDGYTF
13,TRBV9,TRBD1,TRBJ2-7,TGTGCCAGCAGCGGAGGACAGGGCTACGAGCAGTACTTC,CASSGGQGYEQYF
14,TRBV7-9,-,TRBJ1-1,TGTGCCAGCACCAACCCCGGGGAGAACACTGAAGCTTTCTTT,CASTNPGENTEAFF
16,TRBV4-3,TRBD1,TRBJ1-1,TGCGCCAGCAGCCAAGATGGCAGGGGGGCAATTACTGAAGCTTTCTTT,CASSQDGRGAITEAFF
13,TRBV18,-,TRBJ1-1,TGTGCCAGCTCCCAGGGTCAGAACACTGAAGCTTTCTTT,CASSQGQNTEAFF
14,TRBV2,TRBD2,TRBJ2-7,TGTGCCAGCAGTGGGGGGACTAGCTCCTACGAGCAGTACTTC,CASSGGTSSYEQYF
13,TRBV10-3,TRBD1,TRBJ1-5,TGTGCCATCGGCAGGGGGGATAATCAGCCCCAGCATTTT,CAIGRGDNQPQHF
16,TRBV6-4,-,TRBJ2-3,TGTGCCAGCAGTGACTCGGTGGGGGGTGGCACAGATACGCAGTATTTT,CASSDSVGGGTDTQYF
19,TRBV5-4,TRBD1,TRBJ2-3,TGTGCCAGCAGCCCCGGCGGAAGGGCAGGGGGCGAAGGAACAGATACGCAGTATTTT,CASSPGGRAGGEGTDTQYF
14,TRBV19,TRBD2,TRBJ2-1,TGTGCCAATAGTATTCAGCGGGGGCCGCATGAGCAGTTCTTC,CANSIQRGPHEQFF
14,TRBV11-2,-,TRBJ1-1,TGTGCCAGCAGCTCGGGACTACTAAACACTGAAGCTTTCTTT,CASSSGLLNTEAFF
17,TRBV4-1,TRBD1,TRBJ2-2,TGCGCCAGCAGCCAACCCGGACAGGGGACCCCCACCGGGGAGCTGTTTTTT,CASSQPGQGTPTGELFF